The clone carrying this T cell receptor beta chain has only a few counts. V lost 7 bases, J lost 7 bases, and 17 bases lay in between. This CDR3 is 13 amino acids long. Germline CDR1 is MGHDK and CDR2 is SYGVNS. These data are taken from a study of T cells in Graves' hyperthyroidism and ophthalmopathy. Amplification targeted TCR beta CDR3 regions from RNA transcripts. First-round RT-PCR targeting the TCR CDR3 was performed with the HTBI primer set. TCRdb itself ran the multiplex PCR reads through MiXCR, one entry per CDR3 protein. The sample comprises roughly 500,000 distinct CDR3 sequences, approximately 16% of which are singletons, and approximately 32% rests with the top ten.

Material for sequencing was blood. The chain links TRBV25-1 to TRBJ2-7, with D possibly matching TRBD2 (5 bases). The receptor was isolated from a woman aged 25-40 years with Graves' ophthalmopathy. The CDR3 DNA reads TGTGCCAGCACCGCGCCCCTGACGGGGGAGCAGTACTTC. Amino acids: CASTAPLTGEQYF.